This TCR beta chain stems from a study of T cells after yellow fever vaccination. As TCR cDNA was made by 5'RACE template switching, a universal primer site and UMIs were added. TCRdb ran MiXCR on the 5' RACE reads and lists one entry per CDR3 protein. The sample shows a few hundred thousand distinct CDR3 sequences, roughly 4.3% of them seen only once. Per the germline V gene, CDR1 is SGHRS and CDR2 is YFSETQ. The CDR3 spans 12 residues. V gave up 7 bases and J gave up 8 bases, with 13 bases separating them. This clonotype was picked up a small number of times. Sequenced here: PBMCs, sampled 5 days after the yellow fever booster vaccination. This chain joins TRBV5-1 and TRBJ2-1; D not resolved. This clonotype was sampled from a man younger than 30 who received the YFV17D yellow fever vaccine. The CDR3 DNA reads TGCGCCAGCGGCCGTGGATGGTATGAGCAGTTCTTC. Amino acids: CASGRGWYEQFF.